A single T cell receptor (beta chain) is shown here with its context. The antigen is not known. Here immunoSEQ multiplex PCR was the method, and the copy in TCRdb shows in-frame clones only, minus some. Of fewer than 1.6 million clones listed, just under 99% are singletons. Germline lookup yields CDR1 MNHEY and CDR2 SVGAGI. Trimming took off 11 bases at V and 2 bases at J, with 12 bases between the two ends. This CDR3 spans 13 amino acids. The source of the sample is a study of shared clonotypes between healthy human individuals. About the study: The donor group consisted of two women and three men, aged 18 to 49.

General observations from the study: Specimens sampled were limited to blood, with tissue repertoires likely differing.

The chain couples TRBV6-5 to TRBJ2-2, with a tentative D call TRBD2 (6 bases). The specimen was naive CD4+ T cells sorted from blood. The subset was: CD45RA+ positively selected. This clonotype was sampled from a young man in good health. In nucleotides, the CDR3 is TGTGCCCTTTTGGAGGGTAACACCGGGGAGCTGTTTTTT. This encodes CALLEGNTGELFF.